Below are 11 T cell receptor beta chains sequenced from a single sample in a study of cytomegalovirus exposure and HLA in healthy donors. The table came from immunoSEQ multiplex PCR; TCRdb's copy has only in-frame clones and leaves some out. The table includes about 140,000 clones, approximately 87% detected once. Material for sequencing was PBMCs. The source of these receptors is a man aged 18 to 30 in good health and CMV-seronegative.

The rearrangement links TRBV13 to TRBJ2-5, with TRBD1 matching over 7 bases. CDR3 size: 14 residues. CDR1 and CDR2 (germline): PRHDT, FYEKMQ (reference sequence). Germline trimming cut 10 bases from V and 5 bases from J; bases unmatched to any gene: 13. CDR3 nucleotide sequence: TGTGCCACCTCCTCACAGGGGATCATGGAGACCCAGTACTTC. Amino acid sequence: CATSSQGIMETQYF.

The V and J genes are TRBV6-1 and TRBJ1-2; the D is unclear. This CDR3 comprises 11 residues. Trimming removed 9 bases from V and 12 bases from J, with 17 bases in between. CDR1 and CDR2 (germline): MNHNS, SASEGT. The CDR3 is CARPREGRHTF. DNA of the CDR3: TGTGCCAGACCACGGGAGGGCCGGCACACCTTC.

This clone appeared a few times. The CDR3 loop reads CASRRGLAGSETQYF. The CDR3 nucleotides are TGTGCCAGCAGGAGGGGACTAGCGGGGTCAGAGACCCAGTACTTC. The chain has TRBV13 and TRBJ2-5, with 13 bases aligning to TRBD2. Unmatched junction bases numbered 5, after V lost 6 bases and J lost 4 bases. There are 15 residues in the CDR3. Germline values: CDR1 PRHDT, CDR2 FYEKMQ (reference sequence).

This chain uses TRBV7-8 with TRBJ2-7, with D perhaps matching TRBD1 (6 bases). This CDR3 has 15 residues. CDR1 and CDR2 (germline): SGHVS, FQNEAQ. Between the trimmed V and J ends, which lost 5 bases and 7 bases, there was a span of 21 bases. The CDR3 loop reads CASSPQPRQAREQYF. The CDR3 DNA sequence: TGTGCCAGCAGCCCCCAACCTAGACAGGCGCGAGAGCAGTACTTC.

The chain combines TRBV7-9 with TRBJ2-7; D is possibly TRBD1 (6 bases). Trimming took 0 bases from V and 3 from J, leaving 9 bases between them. CDR1 SEHNR and CDR2 FQNEAQ come from the germline V gene (reference sequence). The CDR3 has 14 amino acids. CDR3 residues: CASSLADSFYEQYF. The CDR3 DNA reads TGTGCCAGCAGCTTAGCGGACAGCTTCTACGAGCAGTACTTC.

This clone appeared a single time. The chain employs TRBV6-1 and TRBJ2-1, with D tentatively TRBD2 (5 bases). The CDR3 is made up of 12 amino acids. V lost 5 bases and J lost 6, with 8 bases in between. Germline values: CDR1 MNHNS, CDR2 SASEGT. The CDR3 bases are TGTGCCAGCAGTTTTACTAGCAATGAGCAGTTCTTC. This sequence encodes CASSFTSNEQFF.

This rearrangement joins TRBV2 to TRBJ1-1, with D uncertain. The CDR3 length is 14 residues. V gave up 1 base and J gave up 4 bases, with 10 bases separating them. Germline CDR1 is SNHLY and CDR2 is FYNNEI. The chain's CDR3 is CASSEGRLSTEAFF. As DNA, the CDR3 is TGTGCCAGCAGTGAAGGCAGACTGAGCACTGAAGCTTTCTTT.

The gene calls are TRBV9 and TRBJ1-1; 7 positions agree with TRBD1. Trimming cost V 0 bases and J 4 bases; bases outside gene matches: 0. Germline CDR1 and CDR2: SGDLS and YYNGEE. The CDR3 spans 13 residues. The CDR3 DNA follows: TGTGCCAGCAGCGTAGACAGGGGCACTGAAGCTTTCTTT. It yields the protein CASSVDRGTEAFF. The full variable domain, with the rest looked up from reference TRBV9 and TRBJ1-1, is DSGVTQTPKHLITATGQRVTLRCSPRSGDLSVYWYQQSLDQGLQFLIQYYNGEERAKGNILERFSAQQFPDLHSELNLSSLELGDSALYFCASSVDRGTEAFFGQGTRLTVV.

The gene calls are TRBV6-1 and TRBJ1-6, with no clear D. Trimming took 4 bases from V and 8 from J, leaving 12 bases between them. There are 14 residues in the CDR3. Germline V CDR1 and CDR2: MNHNS, SASEGT. As DNA, the CDR3 is TGTGCCAGCAGTGTATCAGGCCGTTATTCACCCCTCCACTTT. Its translation is CASSVSGRYSPLHF.

The chain recombines TRBV11-1 with TRBJ1-4; unclear D gene. Germline assignment: CDR1 SGHAT and CDR2 FQDESV (reference sequence). This CDR3 comprises 13 residues. The V and J ends lost 5 bases and 6 bases respectively, with 10 bases between them. The CDR3 is CASSKRFDEKLFF. CDR3 nucleotides: TGTGCCAGCAGCAAACGGTTTGATGAAAAACTGTTTTTT.

The V call is TRBV5-1, the J call TRBJ1-1, with TRBD1 as a possible D gene (5 bases). The ends were cut back, 1 base at V and 3 bases at J, with 10 bases in the middle. The CDR3 totals 14 residues. Germline V gives CDR1 SGHRS, CDR2 YFSETQ. The CDR3 region is CASSLSGGDTEAFF. The CDR3 DNA follows: TGCGCCAGCAGCTTGAGTGGAGGGGACACTGAAGCTTTCTTT.